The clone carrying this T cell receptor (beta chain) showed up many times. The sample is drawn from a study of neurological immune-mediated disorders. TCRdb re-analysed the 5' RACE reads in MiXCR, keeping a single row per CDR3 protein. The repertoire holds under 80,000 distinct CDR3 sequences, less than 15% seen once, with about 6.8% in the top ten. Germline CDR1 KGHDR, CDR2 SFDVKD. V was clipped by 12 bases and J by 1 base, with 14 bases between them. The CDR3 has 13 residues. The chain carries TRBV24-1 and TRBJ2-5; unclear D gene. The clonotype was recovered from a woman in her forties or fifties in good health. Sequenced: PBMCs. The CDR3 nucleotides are TGTGCCGCCGGTGTGGGTAGCCAAGAGACCCAGTACTTC. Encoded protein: CAAGVGSQETQYF.